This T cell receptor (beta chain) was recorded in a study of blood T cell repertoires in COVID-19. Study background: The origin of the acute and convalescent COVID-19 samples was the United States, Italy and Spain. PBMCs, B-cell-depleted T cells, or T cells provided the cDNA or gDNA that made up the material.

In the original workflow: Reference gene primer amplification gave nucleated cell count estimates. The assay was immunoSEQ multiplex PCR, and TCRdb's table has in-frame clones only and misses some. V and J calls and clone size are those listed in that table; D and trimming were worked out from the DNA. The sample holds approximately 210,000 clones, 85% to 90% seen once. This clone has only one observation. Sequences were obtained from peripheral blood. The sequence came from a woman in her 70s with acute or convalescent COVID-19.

CDR3 DNA sequence: TGCGCCAGCGGGCCTAGCGGGAGTGCATACGAGCAGTACTTC. This gives the protein CASGPSGSAYEQYF. The chain employs TRBV5-1 and TRBJ2-7; 10 bases are shared with TRBD2. The CDR3 length is 14 residues. V dropped 7 bases and J dropped 4; count of bases not matched to a gene: 8. CDR1 and CDR2 (germline): SGHRS, YFSETQ.